This T cell receptor beta chain was identified during a study of persistence of HIV-infected CD4 T cells. Worth noting for this clone: What it binds is not known. Other DNA sequences from this sample encode an identical CDR3 as well.

Sequencing used immunoSEQ version 4 in survey mode. Method: immunoSEQ multiplex PCR; TCRdb's copy keeps in-frame clones and lacks some. The table shows tens of thousands of clones, with about 81% occurring only once. Cells were stimulated with overlapping HIV-1 Gag 15-mer peptides. CD40L/CD69 double-negative CD45RO-high memory CD4+ T cells were collected. Donors had CD4+ T cell counts above 400 cells/uL and were CMV-seropositive. The sequencing here drew on CD4+ T cells sorted from PBMCs after roughly 18-hour stimulation, taken from a patient who received antiretroviral therapy. The clonotype originates from an adult man with HIV who was CMV-seropositive.

The CDR3 sequence: CASSQGGRGSPLHF. CDR3 DNA sequence: TGTGCCAGCAGCCAAGGGGGAAGAGGATCACCCCTCCACTTT. The V and J genes are TRBV14 and TRBJ1-6, with D unresolved. CDR1 is SGHDN and CDR2 is FVKESK in the germline V gene. V gave up 1 base and J gave up 10 bases, with 11 bases separating them. The CDR3 sequence is 14 residues long.